The 9 T cell receptor beta chains below were found in one sample sequenced in a study of T cells in Graves' hyperthyroidism and ophthalmopathy. RNA transcripts were the template for amplifying TCR beta CDR3 regions. HTBI primers were used for first-round RT-PCR of the TCR CDR3. A single record per CDR3 protein comes from TCRdb applying MiXCR to the multiplex PCR reads. The sample yields about 580,000 distinct CDR3 sequences, around 13% seen once. The sequenced sample consisted of blood. The receptors here all came from a woman between 25 and 40 years old with Graves' hyperthyroidism that later progressed to Graves' ophthalmopathy.

In this sample, this clonotype turned up a few times. V gene TRBV5-1 combines with J gene TRBJ1-4; 11 positions agree with TRBD1. This CDR3 is built from 16 residues. Losses at the gene ends were 4 bases for V and 8 bases for J; bases not matched to a gene: 10. Per the germline V gene, CDR1 is SGHRS and CDR2 is YFSETQ. CDR3 DNA sequence: TGCGCCAGCAGCCTACGGACAGGGGGCGCTGAGGAAAAACTGTTTTTT. Amino acid sequence: CASSLRTGGAEEKLFF.

This clonotype has at least ten counts. V gene TRBV2 combines with J gene TRBJ2-7; TRBD1 matches 11 bases. The germline gives CDR1 SNHLY, CDR2 FYNNEI. CDR3 length: 14 residues. V gave up 8 bases and J gave up 3 bases; unmatched junction bases: 6. The CDR3 is CASSPGQGVYEQYF. The CDR3 DNA follows: TGTGCCAGCTCTCCGGGACAGGGGGTCTACGAGCAGTACTTC.

About this clonotype: Because the CDR3 is missing its conserved closing phenylalanine or tryptophan, this is likely a read error. The chain uses TRBV20-1 and TRBJ2-7, with D hard to call. This CDR3 is built from 13 residues. CDR1 is DFQATT, CDR2 SNEGSKA, per germline (reference sequence). V gave up 1 base and J gave up 2 bases, with 9 bases separating them. The CDR3 nucleotides are TGCAGTGCTAGAGCCCTAACGGCCTACGAGCAGTACCTC. Amino acids: CSARALTAYEQYL.

This clonotype occurred a few times. This sequence joins TRBV30 and TRBJ2-5; the D gene could be TRBD1 or TRBD2 (6 bases each). CDR3 length: 13 amino acids. Looked up from germline, CDR1 is GTSNPN and CDR2 is SVGIG (reference sequence). V was cut by 2 bases and J by 5 bases, with 12 bases left in between. CDR3 nucleotide sequence: TGTGCCTGGAGTCCCGGGGGCGTGGAGACCCAGTACTTC. Its protein product is CAWSPGGVETQYF.

This clonotype has at least ten counts. The J gene is TRBJ2-1, the V gene TRBV27; 10 bases align to TRBD2. The CDR3 has 17 amino acids. Germline V gives CDR1 MNHEY, CDR2 SMNVEV (reference sequence). V lost 2 bases and J lost 3; bases outside the gene matches: 7. The CDR3 nucleotides are TGTGCCAGCAGTTTAAACCCACTAGCGGGAAGCTACAATGAGCAGTTCTTC. Protein: CASSLNPLAGSYNEQFF.

This clonotype was seen repeatedly, ten times or more. The chain employs TRBV3-1 and TRBJ2-5; D may match TRBD1 or TRBD2 (5 bases each). Trimming cost V 4 bases and J 5 bases, with 11 bases left between them. Germline lookup yields CDR1 LGHDT and CDR2 YNNKEL (reference sequence). This CDR3 is 13 amino acids long. The CDR3 region is CASSLGEFETQYF. CDR3 bases: TGTGCCAGCAGCCTAGGGGAGTTTGAGACCCAGTACTTC.

There are many counts of this clonotype. The DNA of the CDR3 is TGTGCCAGCAGCCAAATGGGAGGCCGGCAGCCCCAGCATTTT. Its protein is CASSQMGGRQPQHF. V gene TRBV3-1 combines with J gene TRBJ1-5, with D uncertain. Deletions cut 2 bases from V and 7 bases from J, with 12 bases between. The CDR3 is made up of 14 amino acids. CDR1 and CDR2 (germline): LGHDT, YNNKEL (reference sequence).

This clonotype was recorded at least ten times. The CDR3 here is CASSLADGSGTQYF. The CDR3 DNA is TGCGCCAGCAGCCTCGCGGACGGTTCGGGGACCCAGTACTTC. The genes are TRBV10-2 and TRBJ2-5; D uncertain. CDR1 and CDR2 (germline): WSHSY, SAAADI. V was trimmed by 6 bases and J by 7 bases, leaving 18 bases between them. The CDR3 has 14 amino acids.

The chain uses TRBV6-2 or TRBV6-3 and TRBJ1-1, with 8 bases matching TRBD1. Losses at the gene ends were 3 bases for V and 7 bases for J; bases not matched to a gene: 4. CDR3 length: 13 residues. CDR1 MNHEY and CDR2 SVGEGT come from the germline V gene. The CDR3, as DNA: TGTGCCAGCAGTTATTCAGGGGGCGGTGAAGCTTTCTTT. Translation gives CASSYSGGGEAFF.